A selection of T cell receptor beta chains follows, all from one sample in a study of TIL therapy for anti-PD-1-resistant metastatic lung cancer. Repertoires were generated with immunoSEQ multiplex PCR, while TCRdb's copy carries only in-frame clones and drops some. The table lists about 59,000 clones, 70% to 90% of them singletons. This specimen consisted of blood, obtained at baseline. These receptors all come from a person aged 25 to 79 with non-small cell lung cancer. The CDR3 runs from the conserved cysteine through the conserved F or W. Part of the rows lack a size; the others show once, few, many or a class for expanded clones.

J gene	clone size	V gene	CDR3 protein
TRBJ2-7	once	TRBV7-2	CASRTRQGGYEQYF
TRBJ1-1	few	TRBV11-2	CASSLESGRTGEAFF
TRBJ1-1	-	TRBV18	CASSANPGGRVMDTEAFF
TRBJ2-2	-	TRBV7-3	CASSSSSARELFF
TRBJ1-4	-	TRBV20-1	CSASVGQGAGANEKLFF
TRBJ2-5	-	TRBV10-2	CASSELLVSETQYF
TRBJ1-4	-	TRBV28	CASRGTVANEKLFF
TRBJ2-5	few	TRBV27	CASRPWAGFSGLQETQYF
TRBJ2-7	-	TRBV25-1	CASSDTVYEQYF
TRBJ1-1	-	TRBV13	CASSLNLNTEAFF
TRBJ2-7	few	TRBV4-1	CASTTDHFQRGASYEQYF
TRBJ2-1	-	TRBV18	CASSPRHGIGEQFF
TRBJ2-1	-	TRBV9	CASSVGSGPNNEQFF
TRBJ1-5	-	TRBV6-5	CASSPRQTNQPQHF
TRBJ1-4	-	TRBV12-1	CASSLGQNNEKLFF
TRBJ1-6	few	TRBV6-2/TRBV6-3	CASSSGQGRNNSPLHF
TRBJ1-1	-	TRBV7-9	CASRDTGAVTEAFF
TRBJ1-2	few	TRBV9	CASSVDQNYGYTF
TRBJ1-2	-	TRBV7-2	CASSSVPGQGRGYGYTF
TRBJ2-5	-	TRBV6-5	CASSYTGQETQYF
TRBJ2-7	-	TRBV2	CASKRQGLYEQYF
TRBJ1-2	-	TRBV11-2	CASSGGGEWSGYTF
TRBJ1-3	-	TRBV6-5	CASSYTPNSGNTIYF
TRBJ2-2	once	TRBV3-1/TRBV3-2	CASSQGAGTMEGELFF
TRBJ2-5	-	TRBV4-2	CASSQEFGTDQETQYF
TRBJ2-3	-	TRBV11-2	CASSLRQGVDTQYF
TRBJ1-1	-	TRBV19	CASSARQGMNTEAFF
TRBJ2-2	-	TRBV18	CASSPLPLGQGTIGELFF
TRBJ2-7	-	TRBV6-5	CASTGLAGTEQYF
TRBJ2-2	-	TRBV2	CASNPGGQRLFF
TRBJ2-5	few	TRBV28	CASSKDSQETQYF
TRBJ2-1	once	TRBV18	CASSPGLVWEQFF
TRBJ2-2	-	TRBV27	CASSPLQRDTGELFF
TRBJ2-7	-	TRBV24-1	CATSDHVGYEQYF
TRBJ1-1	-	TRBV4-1	CASSERETAAKMNTEAFF
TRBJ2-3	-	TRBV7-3	CASSPLAGMDTQYF
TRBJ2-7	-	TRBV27	CASSFYRDRGHEQYF
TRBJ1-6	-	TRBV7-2	CASSLVGTGGSPLHF
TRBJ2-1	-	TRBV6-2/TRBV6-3	CASSTGDLSSSYNEQFF
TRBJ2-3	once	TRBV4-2	CASSQIRDRTDTQYF
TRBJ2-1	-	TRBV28	CASSLLGTGGNYNEQFF
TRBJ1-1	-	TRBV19	CASSIDSTEAFF
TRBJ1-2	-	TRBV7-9	CASNHVDRGSGYTF
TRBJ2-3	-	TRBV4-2	CASSQQRRITDTQYF
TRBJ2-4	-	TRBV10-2	CASRTGGAGIQYF
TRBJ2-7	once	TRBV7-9	CASSITGQNEQYF
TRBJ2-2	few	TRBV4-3	CASSHAQNTGELFF
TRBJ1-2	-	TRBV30	CAWTPGQPMDGYTF
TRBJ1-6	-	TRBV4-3	CASSARQGYNSPLHF